A selection of T cell receptor beta chains follows, all from one sample in a study of shared clonotypes between healthy human individuals. The protocol was immunoSEQ multiplex PCR, while the TCRdb copy is restricted to in-frame clones and leaves out a portion. Seen here are about 2 million clones, roughly 94% observed once, and the top ten hold approximately 1%. Material for sequencing was naive CD8+ T cells sorted from blood. These TCRs come from a man aged 18-30 years in good health. Both conserved end residues are part of each CDR3. The order of the fields is V gene, D gene, clone size, J gene, CDR3 protein, CDR3 DNA. A D gene is named only where the DNA matches it firmly. Size values are once, few and many counts, or a class for expanded clones, and some rows have none.

v_gene: TRBV11-2; d_gene: TRBD2; abundance: -; j_gene: TRBJ2-3; CDR3aa: CASSQAGGADTQYF; CDR3nt: TGTGCCAGCAGCCAAGCGGGAGGAGCAGATACGCAGTATTTT
v_gene: TRBV5-4; d_gene: TRBD1; abundance: -; j_gene: TRBJ2-7; CDR3aa: CASSGGTGSSYEQYF; CDR3nt: TGTGCCAGCAGCGGAGGGACAGGGAGCTCCTACGAGCAGTACTTC
v_gene: TRBV28; d_gene: -; abundance: once; j_gene: TRBJ1-6; CDR3aa: CASTTPPIGHAYSPLHF; CDR3nt: TGTGCCAGCACCACCCCTCCGATAGGACATGCGTATTCACCCCTCCACTTT
v_gene: TRBV7-9; d_gene: -; abundance: once; j_gene: TRBJ2-7; CDR3aa: CASSGTVYEQYF; CDR3nt: TGTGCCAGCAGCGGGACGGTCTACGAGCAGTACTTC
v_gene: TRBV9; d_gene: -; abundance: -; j_gene: TRBJ1-2; CDR3aa: CASLGSYGYTF; CDR3nt: TGTGCCAGCTTGGGAAGCTATGGCTACACCTTC
v_gene: TRBV29-1; d_gene: -; abundance: -; j_gene: TRBJ2-7; CDR3aa: CSVEAPRVGNIEQYF; CDR3nt: TGCAGCGTTGAAGCCCCCAGGGTCGGGAATATCGAGCAGTACTTC
v_gene: TRBV6-5; d_gene: -; abundance: -; j_gene: TRBJ1-2; CDR3aa: CASSYSTGYGYTF; CDR3nt: TGTGCCAGCAGTTACTCGACGGGCTATGGCTACACCTTC
v_gene: TRBV6-5; d_gene: TRBD1; abundance: -; j_gene: TRBJ1-2; CDR3aa: CASSLGQGVGYTF; CDR3nt: TGTGCCAGCAGTCTTGGACAGGGGGTAGGCTACACCTTC
v_gene: TRBV7-9; d_gene: TRBD2; abundance: -; j_gene: TRBJ2-5; CDR3aa: CASSPPHTSGEETQYF; CDR3nt: TGTGCCAGCAGCCCCCCCCATACTAGCGGCGAAGAGACCCAGTACTTC
v_gene: TRBV6-5; d_gene: -; abundance: -; j_gene: TRBJ2-4; CDR3aa: CASSTPTEPGDIQYF; CDR3nt: TGTGCCAGCAGTACGCCGACGGAACCTGGTGACATTCAGTACTTC
v_gene: TRBV7-9; d_gene: -; abundance: -; j_gene: TRBJ1-1; CDR3aa: CASSLGPSEAFF; CDR3nt: TGTGCCAGCAGCCTCGGACCGAGTGAAGCTTTCTTT
v_gene: TRBV6-5; d_gene: TRBD2; abundance: -; j_gene: TRBJ2-5; CDR3aa: CASGLAGEETQYF; CDR3nt: TGTGCCAGCGGACTAGCGGGAGAGGAGACCCAGTACTTC
v_gene: TRBV4-1; d_gene: TRBD1; abundance: -; j_gene: TRBJ2-7; CDR3aa: CASSSRQGYYEQYF; CDR3nt: TGCGCCAGCAGCTCCCGACAGGGCTACTACGAGCAGTACTTC
v_gene: TRBV9; d_gene: -; abundance: -; j_gene: TRBJ1-1; CDR3aa: CASSGSGQRNTEAFF; CDR3nt: TGTGCCAGCAGCGGGAGTGGACAGCGGAACACTGAAGCTTTCTTT
v_gene: TRBV19; d_gene: TRBD2; abundance: -; j_gene: TRBJ2-5; CDR3aa: CASSQGLAGVSNLETQYF; CDR3nt: TGTGCCAGTAGTCAGGGACTAGCGGGAGTCTCGAATTTGGAGACCCAGTACTTC
v_gene: TRBV9; d_gene: -; abundance: once; j_gene: TRBJ1-6; CDR3aa: CASSIEGVGNSPLHF; CDR3nt: TGTGCCAGCAGCATAGAGGGGGTAGGTAATTCACCCCTCCACTTT
v_gene: TRBV7-9; d_gene: -; abundance: -; j_gene: TRBJ1-5; CDR3aa: CASSLGSRRDNQPQHF; CDR3nt: TGTGCCAGCAGCTTAGGTTCGCGTAGGGACAATCAGCCCCAGCATTTT
v_gene: TRBV20-1; d_gene: TRBD2; abundance: -; j_gene: TRBJ2-7; CDR3aa: CSARGTSEQYF; CDR3nt: TGCAGTGCTCGCGGGACTAGCGAGCAGTACTTC